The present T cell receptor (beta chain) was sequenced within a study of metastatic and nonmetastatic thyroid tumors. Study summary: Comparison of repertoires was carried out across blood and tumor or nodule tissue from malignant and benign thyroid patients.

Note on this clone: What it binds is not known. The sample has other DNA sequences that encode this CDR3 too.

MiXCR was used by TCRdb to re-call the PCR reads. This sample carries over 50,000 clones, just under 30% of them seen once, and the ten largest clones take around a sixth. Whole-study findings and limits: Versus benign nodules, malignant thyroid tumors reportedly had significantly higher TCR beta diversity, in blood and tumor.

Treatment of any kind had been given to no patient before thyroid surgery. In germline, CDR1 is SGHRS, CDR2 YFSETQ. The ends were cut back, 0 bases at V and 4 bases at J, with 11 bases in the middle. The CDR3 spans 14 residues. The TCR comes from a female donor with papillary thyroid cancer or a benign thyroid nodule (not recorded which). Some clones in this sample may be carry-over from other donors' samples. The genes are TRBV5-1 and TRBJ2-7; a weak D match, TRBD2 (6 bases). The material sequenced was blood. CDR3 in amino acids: CASSLGLDSYEQYF. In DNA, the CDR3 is TGCGCCAGCAGCTTGGGACTAGACTCTTACGAGCAGTACTTC.